The T cell receptor (beta chain) under discussion was sequenced for a study of shared clonotypes between healthy human individuals. Study information: Per donor, CD8 memory used one plate, CD8 naive used two, CD4 memory used three and CD4 naive used three.

Points on this clone: The antigen remains undetermined.

Trimming left V 3 bases short and J 2 bases short, with 7 bases between. Germline CDR1 and CDR2: SGHAT and FQNNGV. The CDR3 is made up of 13 amino acids. CD45RO-negative CD8 cells positively selected for CCR7 made up the naive population, which excluded terminally differentiated effector memory CD45RA+ cells. Recent vaccinations or acute infections were absent in the healthy HIV-negative adult donors. TCRdb's copy holds only in-frame clones and misses some; the assay was immunoSEQ multiplex PCR. The sample includes under 850,000 clones, around 93% of them seen just once. Findings and caveats of the study: Larger estimated richness was generally recorded for naive subsets relative to memory subsets. Specimens sampled were limited to blood, with tissue repertoires likely differing.

This clonotype was obtained from a young man in good health. The rearrangement links TRBV11-2 to TRBJ1-1; D is undetermined. The sample was naive CD8+ T cells sorted from blood. The CDR3 nucleotides are TGTGCCAGCAGCTTTGGGAGTAACACTGAAGCTTTCTTT. Translated, it gives CASSFGSNTEAFF. The whole variable domain, remainder taken from reference TRBV11-2 and TRBJ1-1, is EAGVAQSPRYKIIEKRQSVAFWCNPISGHATLYWYQQILGQGPKLLIQFQNNGVVDDSQLPKDRFSAERLKGVDSTLKIQPAKLEDSAVYLCASSFGSNTEAFFGQGTRLTVV.